Listed below are T cell receptor beta chains from one sample, sequenced in a study of OX40 agonist ivuxolimab in advanced cancers. The table came from immunoSEQ multiplex PCR; TCRdb's copy has only in-frame clones and leaves some out. The repertoire includes 50,000 to 65,000 clones, 80% to 95% of them detected once, and around 15% sits in the top ten. Sequenced here: CD4+ or CD8+ T cells sorted from blood, sampled in a trial of the OX40 agonist ivuxolimab. The source of these receptors is an adult with an advanced solid tumor such as melanoma, head and neck, liver or kidney cancer. CDR3s leave out the opening cysteine and the closing phenylalanine or tryptophan.

TRBJ1-2 TRBV27 13 ASRPRSGSNYGYT
TRBJ1-6 TRBV4-1 15 ASSQEPRQGRDSPLH
TRBJ2-1 TRBV29-1 15 SVDRGDQTSGAYEQF
TRBJ1-1 TRBV5-6 13 ASSTLLEGGTEAF
TRBJ2-7 TRBV11-2 17 ASSLASVRLSGDKYEQY
TRBJ2-1 TRBV27 12 ASSLSADYNEQF
TRBJ1-1 TRBV27 13 ASSFIGTGRTEAF
TRBJ2-5 TRBV10-3 11 AISESNRETQY
TRBJ2-1 TRBV6-4 10 ASSISGFEQF
TRBJ2-1 TRBV13 14 ASSLPGLAGNNEQF
TRBJ1-1 TRBV27 11 ASSLGGPSEAF
TRBJ1-1 TRBV6-5 12 ASSLGQVNTEAF
TRBJ2-5 TRBV11-3 14 ASSLRESGFQETQY
TRBJ2-3 TRBV19 11 ASSPLTTDTQY
TRBJ2-2 TRBV11-3 10 ASSSNTGELF
TRBJ1-1 TRBV7-9 13 ASSLQGGANTEAF
TRBJ2-1 TRBV19 16 ASSIGRLAGDDGNEQF
TRBJ2-7 TRBV7-9 13 ASSPGTSGRGEQY
TRBJ1-1 TRBV27 14 ASSLGGTGVNTEAF
TRBJ1-4 TRBV7-6 17 ASSLAPPAQSDPNEKLF
TRBJ1-5 TRBV7-2 11 ASSLWDEQPQH
TRBJ1-4 TRBV10-2 14 ASSDFRASINEKLF
TRBJ2-3 TRBV4-1 14 ASSQVPAGGLDTQY
TRBJ2-2 TRBV25-1 14 ASSGAGASLTGELF
TRBJ1-1 TRBV5-1 11 ASRLSGNTEAF
TRBJ2-3 TRBV7-9 12 ASSSTQGTDTQY
TRBJ2-7 TRBV7-6 10 ASAQGWSEQY
TRBJ2-7 TRBV5-4 12 ASSLVGANYEQY
TRBJ1-2 TRBV7-9 13 ASSFPGATLYGYT
TRBJ1-4 TRBV10-3 15 AISEVRVRRTNEKLF
TRBJ1-2 TRBV11-2 14 ASSSTGGRSPYGYT
TRBJ2-6 TRBV6-1 11 TISETGANVLT
TRBJ1-1 TRBV6-1 11 ATSPTGNTEAF
TRBJ1-1 TRBV28 13 ASSLSGGPNTEAF
TRBJ2-5 TRBV4-1 12 ASSVRLAGETQY
TRBJ2-3 TRBV4-1 14 ASSLAETSSTDTQY
TRBJ1-1 TRBV13 14 ASSLGRALPNTEAF
TRBJ1-5 TRBV27 14 ASRAGTGYSNQPQH
TRBJ2-5 TRBV5-1 13 ASSWGHIGGETQY
TRBJ2-3 TRBV5-1 15 ASSLNRQVLSSDTQY
TRBJ2-7 TRBV4-3 13 ASSQDPGESYEQY
TRBJ1-2 TRBV19 13 ASSTGTGGDYGYT
TRBJ1-1 TRBV19 13 ASSPFLTGDTEAF
TRBJ2-3 TRBV4-1 14 ASSQGGGDSTDTQY
TRBJ2-5 TRBV7-6 11 ASSPPPGGAQY
TRBJ2-5 TRBV13 11 ASSPTGRETQY
TRBJ2-7 TRBV11-2 14 ASSTRTSGSLGEQY
TRBJ2-7 TRBV7-3 11 ASSLNSDYEQY
TRBJ1-2 TRBV27 12 ASSHTGVGYGYT
TRBJ1-2 TRBV18 13 ASSPPMGQNYGYT
TRBJ2-7 TRBV27 12 ASRVAGGSYEQY
TRBJ2-7 TRBV11-3 12 ASSQPGQGAQQY
TRBJ1-5 TRBV9 12 ASSVGNSNQPQH